This note documents a single TCR beta chain sequence. The antigen remains unidentified. Trimming removed 2 bases at V and 2 bases at J, with 13 bases between. This CDR3 is 16 amino acids long. TCRdb's copy holds only in-frame clones and misses some; the assay was immunoSEQ multiplex PCR. The data hold around 17,000 clones, with about 90% observed a single time. The data originate from a study of T cell repertoires in ileal Crohn's disease. Study overall: Roughly 40% were active smokers at surgery; median disease duration was 7.9 years. Overall study results and limits: Compared with CD4 T cells, sorted CD8 cells carried more expanded clones.

The chain joins TRBV23-1 to TRBJ1-5; the D is unclear. TRBV23-1 is treated as an ORF (open reading frame) with a function not yet certain. This TCR derives from an adult with Crohn's disease. Sequencing was done on a sample of ileal tissue. CDR3 amino acids: CASSQRQLVGNQPQHF. The CDR3 DNA reads TGCGCCAGCAGTCAACGGCAACTAGTGGGCAATCAGCCCCAGCATTTT.